These 23 T cell receptor beta chains share one sample of origin, sequenced in a study of PD-1 blockade in mismatch repair-deficient tumors (dated by TCRdb to between 2016 and 2019). The method was the immunoSEQ multiplex PCR assay. TCRdb mirrors the immuneACCESS table, restricted to in-frame sequences. Some clones are absent from its copies; in checked studies, under half trace to an unresolved V gene, and the reason for the others is unknown. This sample holds 35,000 to 40,000 clones; roughly 77% were observed only once. The top ten clonotypes cover approximately 22% of the sample. This specimen consisted of peripheral blood, obtained 4 weeks after starting pembrolizumab. The receptors come from an adult with mismatch repair-deficient cancer.

The rearrangement joins TRBV4-1 to TRBJ1-1, with D uncertain. This CDR3 is built from 15 residues. Germline lookup yields CDR1 MGHRA and CDR2 YSYEKL. The V end was cut by 4 bases, the J end by 5 bases, with 17 bases between. Written as DNA, the CDR3 is TGCGCCAGCAGCCTTGGGCCCGGCAGTCGGACTGAAGCTTTCTTT. Its translation: CASSLGPGSRTEAFF.

The chain combines TRBV5-1 with TRBJ2-7; weak D call: TRBD2 (6 bases). Trimming pared 4 bases from V and 0 bases from J, leaving 11 bases between. CDR1 and CDR2 from the germline V gene are SGHRS and YFSETQ. The CDR3 has 14 amino acids. In DNA, the CDR3 is TGCGCCAGCAGCCCAGGGACTTTCTCCTACGAGCAGTACTTC. This gives the protein CASSPGTFSYEQYF.

The rearrangement joins TRBV4-1 to TRBJ2-6; D unclear. V gave up 3 bases and J gave up 2 bases, with 11 bases separating them. Germline CDR1 MGHRA, CDR2 YSYEKL. The CDR3 runs 16 residues. The CDR3 nucleotides read TGCGCCAGCAGCCAGGGGTTGGGCACTGGGGCCAACGTCCTGACTTTC. It codes for CASSQGLGTGANVLTF.

A few counts support this clone. This chain uses TRBV5-6 with TRBJ1-1; no definite D call. With 5 bases removed from V and 3 bases from J, the gap between germline ends came to 14 bases. CDR3 length equals 14 residues. CDR1 and CDR2 (germline): SGHDT, YYEEEE. The CDR3 DNA reads TGTGCCAGCAGTATCGAGGCTAGGTACACTGAAGCTTTCTTT. It yields the protein CASSIEARYTEAFF.

The rearrangement joins TRBV5-1 to TRBJ1-1; 11 nucleotides match TRBD1. Germline V lookup: CDR1 SGHRS, CDR2 YFSETQ. The V and J ends lost 3 bases and 3 bases, in that order; junction bases with no gene match: 4. This CDR3 is 15 amino acids long. The CDR3 nucleotides are TGCGCCAGCAGCTCCGGGACAGGGGGTTACACTGAAGCTTTCTTT. This encodes CASSSGTGGYTEAFF.

The sample holds a few counts of this clone. V is TRBV28 and J is TRBJ1-5, with 10 nucleotides matching TRBD1. Germline V gives CDR1 MDHEN, CDR2 SYDVKM. The length of the CDR3 is 15 residues. J was trimmed by 7 bases and V by 5 bases; bases with no gene match: 8. CDR3 in amino acids: CASSPDRGMWQPQHF. CDR3 coding DNA: TGTGCCAGCAGTCCGGACAGGGGGATGTGGCAGCCCCAGCATTTT. Full variable domain (missing parts from reference TRBV28 and TRBJ1-5): DVKVTQSSRYLVKRTGEKVFLECVQDMDHENMFWYRQDPGLGLRLIYFSYDVKMKEKGDIPEGYSVSREKKERFSLILESASTNQTSMYLCASSPDRGMWQPQHFGDGTRLSIL.

This clone has a handful of counts. This chain links TRBV30 with TRBJ1-3, with 8 positions matching TRBD1. Germline V CDR1 and CDR2: GTSNPN, SVGIG (reference sequence). The CDR3 has 14 residues. J gave up 4 bases and V 3 bases, and 5 bases lay outside the gene matches. CDR3 loop: CAWSQGAIGNTIYF. Here the CDR3 DNA reads TGTGCCTGGAGCCAGGGGGCGATCGGAAACACCATATATTTT.

The chain has TRBV28 and TRBJ2-1, with 15 bases aligning to TRBD2. CDR3 length: 18 amino acids. Germline V gives CDR1 MDHEN, CDR2 SYDVKM. The ends lost 4 bases at V and 10 bases at J; junction bases unmatched: 14. CDR3 sequence (DNA): TGTGCCAGCAGTTCTCCCGGACTAGCGGGAGGGCAATTGGGGGAGCAGTTCTTC. Translated, it gives CASSSPGLAGGQLGEQFF.

The rearrangement joins TRBV6-5 to TRBJ1-5; a weak D match, TRBD1 (6 bases). Germline values: CDR1 MNHEY, CDR2 SVGAGI. This CDR3 is built from 15 residues. V lost 2 bases and J lost 5, with 13 bases in between. DNA of the CDR3: TGTGCCAGCAGTTACGGGAACAGGGCCGATCAGCCCCAGCATTTT. This encodes CASSYGNRADQPQHF.

The gene calls are TRBV7-9 and TRBJ2-7; 9 nucleotides match TRBD1. The J segment lost 5 bases and the V segment lost 4 bases, leaving 6 bases of the junction unmatched. Germline V gene data show CDR1 as SEHNR and CDR2 as FQNEAQ (reference sequence). The CDR3 is 14 residues long. The CDR3 sequence: CASSSGQGRDEQYF. The CDR3 bases are TGTGCCAGCAGCTCGGGACAGGGTAGGGACGAGCAGTACTTC.

The CDR3, as DNA: TGCGCCAGACCTAACCGACTAGCGGTCACCGGGGAGCTGTTTTTT. This codes for CARPNRLAVTGELFF. This rearrangement joins TRBV5-1 to TRBJ2-2; 9 bases map to TRBD2. Germline lookup yields CDR1 SGHRS and CDR2 YFSETQ. This CDR3 comprises 15 residues. Losses at the gene ends were 8 bases for V and 4 bases for J; bases not matched to a gene: 9.

V usage is TRBV6-5 and J usage is TRBJ2-7, with 7 bases matching TRBD1. The CDR3 has 14 residues. Germline trimming cut 4 bases from V and 5 bases from J; bases unmatched to any gene: 8. Germline CDR1 MNHEY, CDR2 SVGAGI. CDR3 residues: CASSSGQAVDEQYF. In DNA form, the CDR3 reads TGTGCCAGCAGTTCTGGACAGGCGGTGGACGAGCAGTACTTC.

The rearrangement joins TRBV4-3 to TRBJ1-1; weak D call: TRBD1 (5 bases). The CDR3 covers 15 residues. Germline assignment: CDR1 LGHNA and CDR2 YSLEER. Trimming shortened V by 0 bases and J by 4 bases, and 12 bases separated the two germline ends. CDR3 sequence: CASSQDWGPGTEAFF. CDR3 DNA sequence: TGCGCCAGCAGCCAAGACTGGGGCCCGGGCACTGAAGCTTTCTTT.

This clone has only one observation. The rearrangement links TRBV6-6 to TRBJ1-1; D not certain. Germline loops: CDR1 MNHNY, CDR2 SVGAGI (reference sequence). V was clipped by 7 bases and J by 4 bases, with 16 bases between them. The CDR3 is 14 amino acids. The CDR3 nucleotides are TGTGCCAGCATTAATTCGGGTTCGGGCACTGAAGCTTTCTTT. Its protein is CASINSGSGTEAFF.

A remark on this clone: Other DNA sequences in this specimen translate into the identical CDR3. The V gene is TRBV30, the J gene TRBJ2-7, with D tentatively TRBD1 or TRBD2 (6 bases each). The CDR3 length is 15 residues. Trimming removed 3 bases from V and 4 bases from J, with 19 bases in between. Per the germline V gene, CDR1 is GTSNPN and CDR2 is SVGIG (reference sequence). The CDR3 DNA reads as TGTGCCTGGAGGCACCGGGGGCAGGGGAAGTACGAGCAGTACTTC. Translating it yields CAWRHRGQGKYEQYF. Full variable domain (outside the CDR3, taken from reference TRBV30 and TRBJ2-7): SQTIHQWPATLVQPVGSPLSLECTVEGTSNPNLYWYRQAAGRGLQLLFYSVGIGQISSEVPQNLSASRPQDRQFILSSKKLLLSDSGFYLCAWRHRGQGKYEQYFGPGTRLTVT.

The chain has TRBV4-1 and TRBJ2-6; D possibly matches TRBD1 or TRBD2 (6 bases each). V lost 3 bases to trimming and J lost 0 bases, with 15 bases between them. The CDR3 consists of 18 residues. The germline CDR1 and CDR2 sequences are MGHRA and YSYEKL. The CDR3 DNA reads as TGCGCCAGCAGCCATTTAAGGGGGGTTGGCTCTGGGGCCAACGTCCTGACTTTC. This translates into CASSHLRGVGSGANVLTF.

V and J are TRBV6-1 and TRBJ1-2; D perhaps matches TRBD1 (6 bases). The CDR3 extends over 15 amino acids. Germline V gene data show CDR1 as MNHNS and CDR2 as SASEGT. Trimming pared 1 base from V and 5 bases from J, leaving 14 bases between. Here the CDR3 reads CASSEVPWDNYGYTF. CDR3 bases: TGTGCCAGCAGTGAAGTCCCTTGGGACAATTATGGCTACACCTTC.

The chain links TRBV5-1 to TRBJ2-7, with 13 bases fitting TRBD2. The trim removed 0 bases at V and 5 bases at J, leaving 2 bases unmatched. This CDR3 is built from 15 residues. Germline CDR1 and CDR2: SGHRS and YFSETQ. The CDR3 loop is CASSLGTSGSHEQYF. CDR3 coding DNA: TGCGCCAGCAGCTTGGGGACTAGCGGGAGCCACGAGCAGTACTTC.

The chain uses TRBV4-1 and TRBJ2-3; TRBD2 aligns across 11 bases. CDR1 is MGHRA and CDR2 is YSYEKL in the germline V gene. This CDR3 has 18 residues. Germline trimming cut 1 base from V and 1 base from J; bases unmatched to any gene: 7. CDR3 loop: CASSQGGSGRVGTDTQYF. CDR3 DNA sequence: TGCGCCAGCAGCCAAGGGGGTAGCGGGAGGGTGGGCACAGATACGCAGTATTTT.

The chain recombines TRBV2 with TRBJ2-5; possible D gene TRBD2, 6 bases. Germline CDR1 SNHLY, CDR2 FYNNEI. The ends were cut back, 1 base at V and 6 bases at J, with 18 bases in the middle. The CDR3 runs 16 residues. The CDR3 DNA reads TGTGCCAGCAGTGAAGGGGCCGTTGGGGGGAGGAAGACCCAGTACTTC. Amino acid sequence: CASSEGAVGGRKTQYF.

This clone showed up just a few times. The chain carries TRBV10-3 and TRBJ1-1; 7 bases are a match to TRBD1. Losses at the gene ends were 7 bases for V and 2 bases for J; bases not matched to a gene: 7. This CDR3 comprises 14 residues. Germline V gene data show CDR1 as ENHRY and CDR2 as SYGVKD. CDR3 loop: CAITRGQFNTEAFF. The CDR3 DNA sequence: TGTGCCATCACCCGGGGACAGTTTAACACTGAAGCTTTCTTT.

The chain has TRBV9 and TRBJ1-5; 9 bases map to TRBD1. V lost 4 bases to trimming and J lost 6 bases; unmatched junction nucleotides: 5. The CDR3 is 14 residues long. Germline V CDR1 and CDR2: SGDLS, YYNGEE. CDR3 nucleotides: TGTGCCAGCAGCCTCGGGACAGGGTTTCAGCCCCAGCATTTT. Its translation is CASSLGTGFQPQHF.

Turning to this clone: At one end the junction does not follow the germline gene, possibly because of a read error. This sequence joins TRBV7-9 and TRBJ2-3; D not certain. The CDR3 runs 15 residues. Germline CDR1 is SEHNR and CDR2 is FQNEAQ (reference sequence). As DNA, the CDR3 is TGTGCCAGCAGTTTAGTAGTTTCCGTCACAGATACGCAGTATTTT. Translating gives CASSLVVSVTDTQYF.